This TCR beta chain was captured by sequencing in a study of shared clonotypes between healthy human individuals. In the authors' workflow: ImmunoSEQ junction-only sequences lacked quality scores, so their filtering differed. The method was immunoSEQ multiplex PCR; TCRdb's version includes in-frame clones alone and lacks a portion of them. V and J calls and clone size are copied from that table; D and trimming were computed from the DNA. The sample has 800,000 to 1,200,000 clones; around three quarters are singletons. A word on this clone: Its antigen is currently unknown.

Study-wide results and limits: Estimated richness was generally greater in naive than memory subsets. In a few donors, approximately 5% of naive CD4 clonotypes appeared in common.

The CDR3 runs 15 residues. The trim removed 7 bases at V and 11 bases at J, leaving 17 bases unmatched. Germline CDR1 reads MNHEY; CDR2 reads SMNVEV (reference sequence). Free of recent acute infections or vaccinations, the donors were healthy HIV-negative adults. The chain carries TRBV27 and TRBJ1-1; 9 bases fit TRBD1. The sequence came from a man between 18 and 35 years old in good health. Some clones in this sample may be carry-over from other donors' samples. The sample consisted of memory CD4+ T cells from PBMCs. Documented subset: CD45RA-negative fraction. In DNA form, the CDR3 reads TGTGCCAGCACCCGACAGACGGGACAGGGCCGTAAGGCTTTCTTT. Its translation: CASTRQTGQGRKAFF.